Listed below are T cell receptor beta chains from one sample, sequenced in a study of response to subunit inactivated influenza vaccine. In TCRdb, the RT-PCR reads were re-called with MiXCR into one record per CDR3 protein. The sample has 650,000 to 800,000 distinct CDR3 sequences, about 15% seen once. The source was PBMCs from blood, collected approximately 15 days before vaccination. Every receptor here comes from a man in his fifties who received an inactivated influenza vaccine. The CDR3 runs from the conserved cysteine through the conserved F or W. The order of the fields is J gene, CDR3 length, D gene, V gene, clone size, CDR3 DNA, CDR3 protein. The D gene is left open where the match is weak. Some rows mark clone size as missing; the rest say once, few, many or name a class of expanded clone.

TRBJ2-3 15 . TRBV15 few TGTGCCACCAGCAGAGAGAACAGGGACACAGATACGCAGTATTTT CATSRENRDTDTQYF
TRBJ1-1 14 . TRBV30 . TGTGCCTGGAGATGGGGGGATGCGGGGGGTAGGGCTTTCTTT CAWRWGDAGGRAFF
TRBJ1-1 17 . TRBV24-1 . TGTGCCACGCACGACGGTGTAGGATATCGGATGAACACTGAAGCTTTCTTT CATHDGVGYRMNTEAFF
TRBJ2-5 18 . TRBV20-1 few TGCAGTGCTAGAGAGGTATATGCCCCTCTAGCCGTACAAGAGACCCAGTACTTC CSAREVYAPLAVQETQYF
TRBJ1-2 15 . TRBV12-3/TRBV12-4 . TGTGCCAGCAGTTTGGGGCCGGGCCCGAACTATGGCTACACCTTC CASSLGPGPNYGYTF
TRBJ2-1 16 TRBD2 TRBV20-1 . TGCAGTGTTCGGACTAGCGGAGCTGATTCCTACAATGAGCAGTTCTTC CSVRTSGADSYNEQFF
TRBJ2-1 15 . TRBV6-1 . TGTGCCAGCAGCCCTGCGGGAAACACCTACAATGAGCAGTTCTTC CASSPAGNTYNEQFF
TRBJ2-7 13 . TRBV28 . TGTGCCAGCCAGTACCCCAGCTCCTACGAGCAGTACTTC CASQYPSSYEQYF
TRBJ1-1 15 TRBD1 TRBV29-1 . TGCAGCGTGGACGAACAGGGGGATAGGGGCACTGAAGCTTTCTTT CSVDEQGDRGTEAFF
TRBJ2-1 16 . TRBV11-3 . TGTGCCAGTGCCAGTGGAAGTAGCGTGAAATACAATGAGCAGTTCTTC CASASGSSVKYNEQFF
TRBJ2-2 14 . TRBV7-9 few TGTGCCAGCAGCCACCTAGGGAGCACCGGGGAGCTGTTTTTT CASSHLGSTGELFF
TRBJ2-1 15 . TRBV19 many TGTGCCAGTAGCCCCCCGGGCCGAACCGAGAATGAGCAGTTCTTC CASSPPGRTENEQFF
TRBJ2-7 12 TRBD2 TRBV27 . TGTGCCAGCGGCCCTAGCGGGTATCGTCGGTACTTC CASGPSGYRRYF
TRBJ2-7 16 TRBD2 TRBV6-5 . TGTGCCAGCAGTTACTCGACTAGCGGGGGCTCCTACGAGCAGTACTTC CASSYSTSGGSYEQYF
TRBJ2-3 16 TRBD2 TRBV20-1 . TGCAGTGCTCCCCCAGCCGGGAGGAGTTTCACAGATACGCAGTATTTT CSAPPAGRSFTDTQYF
TRBJ2-1 12 TRBD2 TRBV2 few TGTGCCAGCAACTCCGGAGCGGGGGGTTTGTTCTTC CASNSGAGGLFF
TRBJ1-2 14 TRBD1 TRBV2 few TGTGCCAGCAATTCAGGACAGGGGGACTATGGCTACACCTTC CASNSGQGDYGYTF
TRBJ1-6 14 TRBD1 TRBV28 . TGTGCCAGCAGTTCGATACAGGGGTATTCACCCCTCCACTTT CASSSIQGYSPLHF
TRBJ2-2 20 . TRBV7-8 few TGTGCCAGCAGCCGACCCCTTCGAGCGCTCCACCTTTCGAACACCGGGGAGCTGTTTTTT CASSRPLRALHLSNTGELFF
TRBJ1-5 12 . TRBV2 many TGTGCCAGCAGTGCAGGCAATCAGCCCCAGCATTTT CASSAGNQPQHF
TRBJ2-5 15 . TRBV5-4 . TGTGCCAGCAGCTCACTTTCCGGGCCACAAGAGACCCAGTACTTC CASSSLSGPQETQYF
TRBJ2-6 17 . TRBV12-3/TRBV12-4 few TGTGCCAGCAGTCCAGACACCTTCTTCTCTGGGGCCAACGTCCTGACTTTC CASSPDTFFSGANVLTF
TRBJ2-7 13 . TRBV27 . TGTGCCAGCAGTCGGACTAATTATGACGAGCAGTACTTC CASSRTNYDEQYF
TRBJ2-3 14 TRBD2 TRBV24-1 . TGTGCCACCAGTAGCGGGGGGAACAGGGATACGCAGTATTTT CATSSGGNRDTQYF
TRBJ2-7 16 TRBD1 TRBV4-2 many TGTGCCAGCAGCCAAGAAGGGGACAGGGCGGGGAACGAGCAGTACTTC CASSQEGDRAGNEQYF
TRBJ2-6 14 . TRBV28 few TGTGCCAGCAGGGCGACAGGTCTCGCCAACGTCCTGACTTTC CASRATGLANVLTF
TRBJ2-2 15 TRBD1 TRBV20-1 few TGCAGTGCTAGAGATAGGGACAGGAACACCGGGGAGCTGTTTTTT CSARDRDRNTGELFF
TRBJ1-6 14 . TRBV9 . TGTGCCAGCAGCGTAGACCAGGTTCGGGGACCCCTCCACTTT CASSVDQVRGPLHF
TRBJ2-7 15 TRBD1 TRBV27 . TGTGCCAGCAAGAGAGAGGGACAGGCCTCCTACGAGCAGTACTTC CASKREGQASYEQYF
TRBJ2-7 16 TRBD1 TRBV6-5 . TGTGCCAGCAGATACTCTCCGGGACAGGGAACCTACGAGCAGTACTTC CASRYSPGQGTYEQYF
TRBJ2-1 21 TRBD1 TRBV29-1 . TGCAGCGTCGTCCCGGGACAGGGTGGTAGCGGCGAAAGGCCAATCCCCAATGAGCAGTTCTTC CSVVPGQGGSGERPIPNEQFF
TRBJ2-1 16 TRBD1 TRBV3-1 few TGTGCCAGCAGCCAAGAATCGGGACAGTTGCTCGATGAGCAGTTCTTC CASSQESGQLLDEQFF
TRBJ2-6 14 . TRBV28 few TGTGCCAGCAGAATGGGCGCTGGGGCCAACGTCCTGACTTTC CASRMGAGANVLTF
TRBJ2-7 14 TRBD2 TRBV9 . TGTGCCAGCAGCGTAGACGGGAGGGCCGACGAGCAGTACTTC CASSVDGRADEQYF
TRBJ2-5 11 TRBD2 TRBV24-1 few TGTGCCACCGGTACGGGAGGCTCCCAGTACTTC CATGTGGSQYF
TRBJ2-4 13 TRBD1 TRBV30 . TGTGCCTGGAGTCCTACTCACAGGGGCCCTCAGTACTTC CAWSPTHRGPQYF
TRBJ1-1 13 . TRBV7-9 . TGTGCCAGCAGCTTACTCGGGGCGGGTGAAGCTTTCTTT CASSLLGAGEAFF
TRBJ2-3 14 . TRBV10-3 . TGTGCCATCTCCCTAGCGCCCAGCACAGATACGCAGTATTTT CAISLAPSTDTQYF
TRBJ2-1 16 . TRBV5-1 many TGCGCCAGCAGCCTCAGTGCAGGACTTCTCCTCAATGAGCAGTTCTTC CASSLSAGLLLNEQFF
TRBJ1-1 16 . TRBV5-1 few TGCGCCAGCAGTTCAGGGCAGGGGATAATGAACACTGAAGCTTTCTTT CASSSGQGIMNTEAFF
TRBJ2-1 12 TRBD2 TRBV5-5 few TGTGCCAGCAGTCTACGGGAGGGTGAGCAGTTCTTC CASSLREGEQFF
TRBJ2-7 12 . TRBV20-1 few TGCAGTGCTCACAGGGAACGCTACGAGCAGTACTTC CSAHRERYEQYF
TRBJ1-2 13 . TRBV7-9 . TGTGCCAGCAGCTTAGTCAGGGGTGAAGGCTACACCTTC CASSLVRGEGYTF
TRBJ2-6 17 . TRBV10-3 few TGTGCCATCAGTGACCCGGGGGTCGGGGCTGGGGCCAACGTCCTGACTTTC CAISDPGVGAGANVLTF
TRBJ2-4 18 . TRBV28 few TGTGCCAGCAGTCCGGGACAAATGAATTTACCCGCCAAAAACATTCAGTACTTC CASSPGQMNLPAKNIQYF
TRBJ1-4 14 TRBD1 TRBV7-2 many TGTGCCAGCAGCTCCAGGACAGGGGACGAAAAACTGTTTTTT CASSSRTGDEKLFF
TRBJ1-2 13 . TRBV29-1 many TGCAGCGTCAGAGACAGTCGGAGGTTTGGCTACACCTTC CSVRDSRRFGYTF
TRBJ2-4 17 TRBD2 TRBV11-2 . TGTGCCAGCCGACTAGCGGGGAGGAACAGGGCCAAAAACATTCAGTACTTC CASRLAGRNRAKNIQYF
TRBJ1-4 16 . TRBV20-1 . TGCAGTGCCACCCGCCTTCGGGTAACAACTAATGAAAAACTGTTTTTT CSATRLRVTTNEKLFF
TRBJ2-1 15 TRBD2 TRBV7-2 few TGTGCCAGCAGCTTAAGCGGGGGGGATCCGAATGAGCAGTTCTTC CASSLSGGDPNEQFF
TRBJ2-4 16 TRBD1 TRBV24-1 . TGTGCCACCAGTGATCCGGGACAGGGACAATCGGGCATTCAGTACTTC CATSDPGQGQSGIQYF
TRBJ1-2 16 . TRBV4-3 few TGCGCCAGCAGCCAAGATTGGAACCTCGGTAGCTATGGCTACACCTTC CASSQDWNLGSYGYTF
TRBJ1-5 16 . TRBV12-3/TRBV12-4 few TGTGCCAGCAGTTTACGGGGGCCCTCCCACAATCAGCCCCAGCATTTT CASSLRGPSHNQPQHF
TRBJ1-1 14 . TRBV29-1 . TGCAGCGTTGAAACCCACAGGGTTGGGACTGAAGCTTTCTTT CSVETHRVGTEAFF
TRBJ1-4 12 . TRBV12-3/TRBV12-4 . TGTGCCAGCAGTGTCACGGTTGAAAAACTGTTTTTT CASSVTVEKLFF
TRBJ2-3 15 TRBD2 TRBV5-4 . TGTGCCAGCAGCTCGGGGACTAGCGGGGGCTGGTCGCAGTATTTT CASSSGTSGGWSQYF
TRBJ2-7 15 TRBD2 TRBV9 . TGTGCCAGCAGCGTAGCGGGGGGGGGCTCGACCGAGCAGTACTTC CASSVAGGGSTEQYF
TRBJ1-2 13 . TRBV2 many TGTGCCAGCAGTGCCCGCAGGATCTATGGCTACACCTTC CASSARRIYGYTF
TRBJ2-2 16 TRBD2 TRBV12-3/TRBV12-4 few TGTGCCAGCAGTCCACTTGGGGGGGGTTCCACCGGGGAGCTGTTTTTT CASSPLGGGSTGELFF
TRBJ1-2 13 TRBD1 TRBV29-1 many TGCAGCGTGGGGACAGGGAAGGGCTATGGCTACACCTTC CSVGTGKGYGYTF